One sample yielded the 27 T cell receptor beta chains listed below, sequenced in a study of shared clonotypes between healthy human individuals. Profiling relied on immunoSEQ multiplex PCR, and the TCRdb table lists in-frame clones only, not all of them. The sample carries some 87,000 clones, over 60% recorded once. Source material: memory CD8+ T cells sorted from blood. Subset indicated: CD45RO+ cells pooled with CCR7-negative TemRA cells. Every receptor here comes from a man aged 25 to 40 in good health.

V and J are TRBV4-2 and TRBJ2-7; D unresolved. The CDR3 is made up of 14 amino acids. Germline V gene sequence: CDR1 LGHNA, CDR2 YNFKEQ. Trimming removed 0 bases at V and 2 bases at J, with 8 bases between. The CDR3 region is CASSQEGWTYEQYF. The CDR3, as DNA: TGTGCCAGCAGCCAAGAAGGATGGACCTACGAGCAGTACTTC.

This clone was counted a single time. The V and J genes are TRBV5-6 and TRBJ2-1; 7 bases align to TRBD1. The V gene's germline CDR1 is SGHDT and CDR2 YYEEEE. The CDR3 consists of 16 residues. V lost 4 bases and J lost 1; bases outside the gene matches: 8. DNA of the CDR3: TGTGCCAGCAGCCCGACAGGGTCTTGGTCCTACAATGAGCAGTTCTTC. This sequence encodes CASSPTGSWSYNEQFF.

On this clone itself: A read error may explain this, as a much larger clone is one base away. The chain has TRBV7-6 and TRBJ2-5; 14 bases match TRBD2. Germline V lookup: CDR1 SGHVS, CDR2 FNYEAQ. V shed 7 bases and J 5 bases; nucleotides not matched to a gene: 9. The CDR3 totals 16 residues. The DNA for the CDR3 is TGTGCCAGCAAGGACGCCGGGACTAGCGGGAGTGAGACCCAGTACTTC. It translates to CASKDAGTSGSETQYF.

The CDR3 sequence is CATSRDRQVSYEQYF. The CDR3 DNA follows: TGTGCCACCAGCAGAGATCGACAGGTCTCCTACGAGCAGTACTTC. V and J are TRBV15 and TRBJ2-7, with D possibly being TRBD1 (6 bases). This CDR3 is 15 amino acids long. Germline values: CDR1 LNHNV, CDR2 YYDKDF (reference sequence). V gave up 0 bases and J gave up 0 bases, with 9 bases separating them.

In regard to this clone: This is likely an artifact of a read error, given a far larger clone one base away. This same CDR3 is encoded by further DNA sequences in the sample. The CDR3 coding sequence is TGTGCCAGCAGCCTAAACTATGGCTACACCTTC. This gives the protein CASSLNYGYTF. The chain carries TRBV28 and TRBJ1-2; D is undetermined. CDR1 is MDHEN and CDR2 is SYDVKM in the germline V gene. V lost 6 bases and J 2 bases, leaving 4 bases between the germline ends. The CDR3 spans 11 residues.

The rearrangement links TRBV7-9 to TRBJ1-2, with D hard to call. Germline V gives CDR1 SEHNR, CDR2 FQNEAQ (reference sequence). The CDR3 runs to 12 residues. Between the trimmed V and J ends, which lost 3 bases and 14 bases, there was a span of 16 bases. CDR3 sequence (DNA): TGTGCCAGCAGCTTTCCCATATCATACTGGACCTTC. The encoded protein is CASSFPISYWTF.

The chain uses TRBV2 and TRBJ1-5, with a weak D call TRBD1 (5 bases). Germline assignment: CDR1 SNHLY and CDR2 FYNNEI. The CDR3 is 14 residues long. Trimming removed 7 bases at V and 5 bases at J, with 15 bases between. The CDR3, as DNA: TGTGCCAGCATACTGGACACCAACGATCAGCCCCAGCATTTT. Encoded protein: CASILDTNDQPQHF.

The J gene is TRBJ1-5, the V gene TRBV19; perhaps TRBD1 as D (6 bases). Trimming shortened V by 2 bases and J by 0 bases, and 8 bases separated the two germline ends. Germline V gene lookup returns CDR1 LNHDA and CDR2 SQIVND (reference sequence). The CDR3 loop spans 15 amino acids. CDR3 in amino acids: CASSIFRGSNQPQHF. The CDR3 DNA reads as TGTGCCAGTAGTATATTCAGGGGTAGCAATCAGCCCCAGCATTTT.

The chain carries TRBV4-1 and TRBJ1-1; D perhaps matches TRBD1 (5 bases). In germline, CDR1 is MGHRA, CDR2 YSYEKL. CDR3 size: 15 residues. Trimming removed 0 bases from V and 10 bases from J, with 18 bases in between. CDR3 in DNA: TGCGCCAGCAGCCAAGATTTTGCTAGGGGCAGGGTAGCTTTCTTT. Its protein product is CASSQDFARGRVAFF.

The chain couples TRBV2 to TRBJ2-1; 7 bases map to TRBD1. V was pared by 6 bases and J by 1 base, with 9 bases of the junction left unmatched. Germline V gene lookup returns CDR1 SNHLY and CDR2 FYNNEI. The CDR3 spans 16 residues. The CDR3 loop reads CASRSPQGRSYNEQFF. For the CDR3, the DNA is TGTGCCAGCAGGTCGCCACAGGGGCGGTCCTACAATGAGCAGTTCTTC.

V and J are TRBV6-1 and TRBJ2-1; 7 bases align to TRBD1. Losses at the gene ends were 8 bases for V and 1 base for J; bases not matched to a gene: 8. This CDR3 is 15 amino acids long. Germline lookup yields CDR1 MNHNS and CDR2 SASEGT. The CDR3 here is CASGMEDRSYNEQFF. The CDR3 nucleotides are TGTGCCAGCGGTATGGAGGACAGGTCCTACAATGAGCAGTTCTTC.

The DNA for the CDR3 is TGTGCCAGCAGTGAACCCTCGGACAGGGCAGATACGCAGTATTTT. Protein sequence: CASSEPSDRADTQYF. The J gene is TRBJ2-3, the V gene TRBV25-1, with 8 positions matching TRBD1. With V trimmed by 2 bases and J by 4 bases, 5 bases remained unmatched. This CDR3 region has 15 residues. Germline CDR1 is MGHDK and CDR2 is SYGVNS.

The chain links TRBV9 to TRBJ2-3, with D possibly called TRBD1 or TRBD2 (5 bases each). CDR3 length: 15 amino acids. Germline loops: CDR1 SGDLS, CDR2 YYNGEE. V dropped 5 bases and J dropped 0 bases, with 13 bases sitting between them. CDR3 in amino acids: CASSPGRMSTDTQYF. The CDR3 coding sequence is TGTGCCAGCAGTCCGGGACGTATGAGCACAGATACGCAGTATTTT.

This clone was picked up a small number of times. The J gene is TRBJ1-4, the V gene TRBV15; D is unclear. CDR3 length: 11 residues. From germline, CDR1 is LNHNV and CDR2 YYDKDF (reference sequence). V was cut by 8 bases and J by 5 bases, with 6 bases left in between. Written as DNA, the CDR3 is TGTGCCACCGGGCGCAATGAAAAACTGTTTTTT. Its translation is CATGRNEKLFF.

This clone was detected a few times. This rearrangement joins TRBV5-1 to TRBJ1-4, with 7 bases identical to TRBD1. This CDR3 is 14 amino acids long. CDR1 and CDR2 (germline): SGHRS, YFSETQ. V shed 4 bases and J 8 bases; nucleotides not matched to a gene: 8. CDR3 nucleotides: TGCGCCAGCAGCCTGTACGGACAGGCGGAAAAACTGTTTTTT. This encodes CASSLYGQAEKLFF.

This chain joins TRBV30 and TRBJ2-3, with D possibly TRBD2 on 6 matching bases. The CDR3 covers 16 residues. From germline, CDR1 is GTSNPN and CDR2 SVGIG (reference sequence). Trimming took off 3 bases at V and 2 bases at J, with 18 bases between the two ends. CDR3 nucleotides: TGTGCCTGGAGCGGACGATCTAGCGCTTTCACAGATACGCAGTATTTT. Translated, it gives CAWSGRSSAFTDTQYF. Full variable domain (remainder filled in from reference TRBV30 and TRBJ2-3): SQTIHQWPATLVQPVGSPLSLECTVEGTSNPNLYWYRQAAGRGLQLLFYSVGIGQISSEVPQNLSASRPQDRQFILSSKKLLLSDSGFYLCAWSGRSSAFTDTQYFGPGTRLTVL.

The chain joins TRBV11-2 to TRBJ2-5; maybe TRBD2 (6 bases). Germline V gene data show CDR1 as SGHAT and CDR2 as FQNNGV. CDR3 length: 16 residues. V dropped 5 bases and J dropped 4 bases, with 20 bases sitting between them. The CDR3 loop is CASSPRRRDPRETQYF. The CDR3 DNA reads TGTGCCAGCAGCCCTCGTAGGAGGGACCCCAGAGAGACCCAGTACTTC.

This chain connects TRBV18 to TRBJ1-1; TRBD1 agrees at 7 bases. Germline-derived CDR1 and CDR2 are KGHSH and LQKENI. This CDR3 contains 15 residues. V shed 6 bases, J shed 1 base, and the junction held 8 bases outside the gene matches. CDR3 sequence reads: CASSPGQAPNTEAFF. Written as DNA, the CDR3 is TGTGCCAGCTCTCCAGGACAGGCCCCGAACACTGAAGCTTTCTTT.

Written as DNA, the CDR3 is TGCGCCAGCAGCCAAGGCCCAGCAGGGGGAGTCAAAAACGAGCAGTACTTC. The encoded protein is CASSQGPAGGVKNEQYF. The chain joins TRBV4-3 to TRBJ2-7; TRBD1 aligns across 7 bases. The J segment lost 5 bases and the V segment lost 1 base, leaving 14 bases of the junction unmatched. The germline V gene encodes CDR1 LGHNA and CDR2 YSLEER. The CDR3 is made up of 17 amino acids.

This chain links TRBV27 with TRBJ2-1; D is perhaps TRBD1 or TRBD2 (5 bases each). In germline, CDR1 is MNHEY, CDR2 SMNVEV (reference sequence). V was cut by 4 bases and J by 8 bases, with 15 bases left in between. This CDR3 is built from 14 residues. In DNA, the CDR3 is TGTGCCAGCAGTTCTTATGGGGGTTTCGATGAGCAGTTCTTC. Translating gives CASSSYGGFDEQFF.

The chain carries TRBV27 and TRBJ2-2, with D unresolved. The ends were cut back, 7 bases at V and 5 bases at J, with 17 bases in the middle. CDR1 is MNHEY, CDR2 SMNVEV, per germline (reference sequence). The CDR3 runs to 15 residues. CDR3 sequence: CASTPRERATGELFF. The CDR3 DNA follows: TGTGCCAGCACCCCACGCGAAAGGGCAACCGGGGAGCTGTTTTTT.

CDR3 sequence: CASTRTSGSDEQYF. The CDR3 DNA is TGTGCCAGCACCCGGACTAGCGGGAGTGACGAGCAGTACTTC. The V and J genes are TRBV6-5 and TRBJ2-7; 13 positions agree with TRBD2. Germline loops: CDR1 MNHEY, CDR2 SVGAGI. J lost 5 bases, V lost 7 bases, and 5 bases had no gene match. The CDR3 is 14 amino acids.

The rearrangement links TRBV29-1 to TRBJ2-3; D gene ambiguous. There are 10 residues in the CDR3. With 7 bases removed from V and 2 bases from J, the gap between germline ends came to 4 bases. Germline V gene data show CDR1 as SQVTM and CDR2 as ANQGSEA. The CDR3 DNA is TGCAGCGCCGACACAGATACGCAGTATTTT. Amino acids: CSADTDTQYF.

Only one count was recorded for this clone. The CDR3 DNA sequence: TGCAGCGTTGAAGGAAGGGACCAAGAGACCCAGTACTTC. Its translation is CSVEGRDQETQYF. The rearrangement joins TRBV29-1 to TRBJ2-5; D is ambiguous. Germline V lookup: CDR1 SQVTM, CDR2 ANQGSEA. The CDR3 length is 13 residues. Trimming removed 1 base at V and 0 bases at J, with 6 bases between.

The V call is TRBV18, the J call TRBJ2-1; TRBD1 matches 9 bases. The CDR3 is 15 amino acids. Germline V gene lookup returns CDR1 KGHSH and CDR2 LQKENI. Trimming cost V 3 bases and J 8 bases; bases outside gene matches: 8. The CDR3 DNA reads TGTGCCAGCTCACCCGATGGGACAGGGTTCCATGAGCAGTTCTTC. Amino acid sequence: CASSPDGTGFHEQFF.

In regard to this clone: Mismatch with germline at one junction end may stem from a read error. This chain uses TRBV11-2 with TRBJ1-1, with 7 bases aligning to TRBD1. This CDR3 comprises 16 residues. Germline CDR1 is SGHAT and CDR2 is FQNNGV. CDR3 nucleotide sequence: TGTGCCGGCAGCTTCCAGGGAGGGGGCATGAACACTGAAGCTTTCTTT. It specifies CAGSFQGGGMNTEAFF.

The V call is TRBV6-5, the J call TRBJ1-5; weak D call: TRBD1 (5 bases). Germline CDR1 reads MNHEY; CDR2 reads SVGAGI. The CDR3 totals 15 residues. V was trimmed by 6 bases and J by 6 bases, leaving 18 bases between them. The chain's CDR3 is CASRRRVQGGQPQHF. The CDR3 region has the DNA TGTGCCAGCAGAAGGAGGGTCCAGGGCGGTCAGCCCCAGCATTTT.